A selection of T cell receptor beta chains follows, all from one sample in a study of cytomegalovirus exposure and HLA in healthy donors. Using immunoSEQ multiplex PCR, the repertoire was profiled, and TCRdb retains in-frame clones only, with some absent. The sample carries 100,000 to 150,000 clones, around 80% recorded once. Sample: PBMCs. Source of these receptors: a boy aged 2 to 10 in good health and CMV-seronegative. Each CDR3 is given with its conserved first and last residue. A D gene is named only where the DNA matches it firmly. Size is stated for part of the rows, as once, few or many counts, or as a class when the clone is expanded.

few,NA,TRBV2,TRBJ2-7,TGTGCCAGCAGTAATCCGGGGATCGGTTCCTACGAGCAGTACTTC,CASSNPGIGSYEQYF
once,TRBD1,TRBV12-5,TRBJ2-1,TGTGCTAGTGGTTGGACAGGTTCCTACAATGAGCAGTTCTTC,CASGWTGSYNEQFF
NA,TRBD1,TRBV25-1,TRBJ2-7,TGTGCCAGCAGTCTGACAGGGCTAGGTACTGACGGCGAGCAGTACTTC,CASSLTGLGTDGEQYF
NA,NA,TRBV6-5,TRBJ2-5,TGTGCCAGCAGCCCGCCGGGTCTTTTCGGGACCCAGTACTTC,CASSPPGLFGTQYF
NA,NA,TRBV9,TRBJ1-4,TGTGCCAGCAGCGCGGGGGGGGGCGCCGATGAAAAACTGTTTTTT,CASSAGGGADEKLFF
NA,NA,TRBV5-1,TRBJ2-1,TGCGCCAGCAGCCCCTTCTACAATGAGCAGTTCTTC,CASSPFYNEQFF
NA,TRBD1,TRBV5-6,TRBJ1-2,TGTGCCAGCAGCTTCCAGACAGGGTTTTTAGGTGGCTACACCTTC,CASSFQTGFLGGYTF
NA,TRBD1,TRBV12-5,TRBJ2-3,TGTGCTAGTGGTTTGGTTTCTTCCGGGACAGGGGTTAAGACGCAGTATTTT,CASGLVSSGTGVKTQYF
NA,TRBD1,TRBV2,TRBJ1-5,TGTGCCAGCAGTAAAGACAGGGGGAATCAGCCCCAGCATTTT,CASSKDRGNQPQHF
once,NA,TRBV4-2,TRBJ2-1,TGTGCCAGCAGCCAAGGGCGACTACCCCCCTACAATGAGCAGTTCTTC,CASSQGRLPPYNEQFF
NA,NA,TRBV14,TRBJ2-1,TGTGCCAGCAGCCAAGACCAGGGGGGTTTGAATGAGCAGTTCTTC,CASSQDQGGLNEQFF
NA,NA,TRBV11-2,TRBJ1-5,TGTGCCAGCAGCCCAGAGCAGGGTTCAAGGCAGCCCCAGCATTTT,CASSPEQGSRQPQHF
once,NA,TRBV7-2,TRBJ1-2,TGTGCCAGCATCTTATACCTTGAGGTAGTTTACTACACCTTC,CASILYLEVVYYTF
NA,TRBD1,TRBV5-6,TRBJ1-2,TGTGCCAGCAGCGCAGGGACAGGAGGGTATGGCTACACCTTC,CASSAGTGGYGYTF
few,TRBD1,TRBV6-5,TRBJ1-3,TGTGCCAGCAGTTCGGGGACAGGGAGTGTGGGAAACACCATATATTTT,CASSSGTGSVGNTIYF
NA,TRBD1,TRBV9,TRBJ1-4,TGTGCCAGCAGCCCTCCGACAGGGGATAATGAAAAACTGTTTTTT,CASSPPTGDNEKLFF
NA,NA,TRBV4-1,TRBJ2-3,TGCGCCAGCAGCCAAGTTGACCGCAAGGGGGGCACAGATACGCAGTATTTT,CASSQVDRKGGTDTQYF
NA,NA,TRBV9,TRBJ2-7,TGTGCCAGCAGCTTCTCGGCCAGAGGCGGCAGGGGTTCCGAGCAGTACTTC,CASSFSARGGRGSEQYF
NA,NA,TRBV18,TRBJ2-6,TGTGCCAGCTCACCACAGGTCAGGGGAATCTCTGGGGCCAACGTCCTGACTTTC,CASSPQVRGISGANVLTF
NA,TRBD2,TRBV9,TRBJ2-7,TGTGCCAGCAGCGTCTTCCCTAGCGGGGCTGTCGAGCAGTACTTC,CASSVFPSGAVEQYF
NA,TRBD1,TRBV7-6,TRBJ1-1,TGTGCCAGCAGCTTACGAGGGGGCGCTGAAGCTTTCTTT,CASSLRGGAEAFF
NA,NA,TRBV9,TRBJ1-2,TGTGCCAGCAGCGTAGCTAGGACAGCCTATGGCTACACCTTC,CASSVARTAYGYTF
NA,NA,TRBV9,TRBJ1-3,TGTGCCACTGGTGCCGGCAGGTCCGACTCTGGAAACACCATATATTTT,CATGAGRSDSGNTIYF